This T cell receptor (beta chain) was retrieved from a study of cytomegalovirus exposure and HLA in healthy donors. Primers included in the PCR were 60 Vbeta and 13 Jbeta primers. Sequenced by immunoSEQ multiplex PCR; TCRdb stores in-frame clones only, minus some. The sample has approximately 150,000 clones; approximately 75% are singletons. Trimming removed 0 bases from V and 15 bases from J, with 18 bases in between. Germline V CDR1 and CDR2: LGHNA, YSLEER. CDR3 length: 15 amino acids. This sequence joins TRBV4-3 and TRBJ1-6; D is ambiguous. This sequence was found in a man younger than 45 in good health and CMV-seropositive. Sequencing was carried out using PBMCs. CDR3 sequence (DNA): TGCGCCAGCAGCCAAGATCCCCCCGCGGGGTCAAGCCTCCACTTT. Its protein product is CASSQDPPAGSSLHF.